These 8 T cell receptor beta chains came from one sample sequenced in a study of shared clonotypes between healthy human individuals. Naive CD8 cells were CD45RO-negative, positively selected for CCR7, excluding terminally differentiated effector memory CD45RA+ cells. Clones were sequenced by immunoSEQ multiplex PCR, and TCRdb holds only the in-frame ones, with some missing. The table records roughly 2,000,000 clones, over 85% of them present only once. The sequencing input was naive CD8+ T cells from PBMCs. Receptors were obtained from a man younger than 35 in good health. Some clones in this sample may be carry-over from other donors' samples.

CDR3 loop: CATSGGWHYGYTF. DNA of the CDR3: TGTGCCACCTCAGGGGGTTGGCACTATGGCTACACCTTC. This chain links TRBV6-5 with TRBJ1-2, with 7 bases identical to TRBD1. The CDR3 extends over 13 amino acids. V dropped 10 bases and J dropped 3; count of bases not matched to a gene: 8. CDR1 is MNHEY and CDR2 is SVGAGI in the germline V gene.

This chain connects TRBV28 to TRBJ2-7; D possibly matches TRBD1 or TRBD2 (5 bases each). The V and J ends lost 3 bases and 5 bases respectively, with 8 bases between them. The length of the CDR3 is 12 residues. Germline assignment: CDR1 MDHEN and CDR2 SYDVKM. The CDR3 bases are TGTGCCAGCAGTTTGGGGGTGAACGAGCAGTACTTC. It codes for CASSLGVNEQYF.

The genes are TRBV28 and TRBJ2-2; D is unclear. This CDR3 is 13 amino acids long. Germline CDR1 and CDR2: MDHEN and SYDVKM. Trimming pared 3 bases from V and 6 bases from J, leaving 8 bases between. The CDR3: CASSLVAAGELFF. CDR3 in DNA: TGTGCCAGCAGTTTGGTGGCGGCCGGGGAGCTGTTTTTT.

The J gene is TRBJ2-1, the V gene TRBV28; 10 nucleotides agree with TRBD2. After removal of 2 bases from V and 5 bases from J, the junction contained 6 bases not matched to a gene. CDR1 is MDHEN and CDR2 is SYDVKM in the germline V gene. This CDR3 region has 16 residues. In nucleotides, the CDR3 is TGTGCCAGCAGTTTACCCTGGACTAGCGGAAACAATGAGCAGTTCTTC. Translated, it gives CASSLPWTSGNNEQFF.

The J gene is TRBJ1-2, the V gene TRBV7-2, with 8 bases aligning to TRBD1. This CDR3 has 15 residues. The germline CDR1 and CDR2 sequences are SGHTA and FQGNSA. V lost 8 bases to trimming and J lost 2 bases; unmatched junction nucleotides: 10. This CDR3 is CASFSWTGNNYGYTF. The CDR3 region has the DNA TGTGCCAGCTTCTCGTGGACAGGGAACAACTATGGCTACACCTTC. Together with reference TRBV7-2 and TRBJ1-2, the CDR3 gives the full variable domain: GAGVSQSPSNKVTEKGKDVELRCDPISGHTALYWYRQSLGQGLEFLIYFQGNSAPDKSGLPSDRFSAERTGGSVSTLTIQRTQQEDSAVYLCASFSWTGNNYGYTFGSGTRLTVV.

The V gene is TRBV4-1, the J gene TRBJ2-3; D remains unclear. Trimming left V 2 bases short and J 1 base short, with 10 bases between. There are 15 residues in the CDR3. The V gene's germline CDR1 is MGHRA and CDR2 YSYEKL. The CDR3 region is CASSQTGLRTDTQYF. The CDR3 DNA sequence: TGCGCCAGCAGCCAAACCGGGCTTCGCACAGATACGCAGTATTTT.

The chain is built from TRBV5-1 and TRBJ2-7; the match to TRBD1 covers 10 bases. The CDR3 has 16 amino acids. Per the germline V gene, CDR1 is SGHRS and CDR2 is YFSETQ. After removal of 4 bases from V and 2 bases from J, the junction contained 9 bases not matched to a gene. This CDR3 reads CASSPRSGTGAYEQYF. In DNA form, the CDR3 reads TGCGCCAGCAGCCCAAGAAGTGGGACAGGGGCCTACGAGCAGTACTTC.

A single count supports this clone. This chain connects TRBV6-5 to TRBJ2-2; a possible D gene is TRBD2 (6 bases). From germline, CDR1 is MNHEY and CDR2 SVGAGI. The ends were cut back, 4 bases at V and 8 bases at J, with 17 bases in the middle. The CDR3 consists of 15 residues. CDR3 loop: CASSSNSGFPGELFF. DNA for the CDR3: TGTGCCAGCAGTTCAAATAGCGGTTTTCCGGGGGAGCTGTTTTTT.